The clone carrying this T cell receptor beta chain was counted many times. What it binds is not known. This entry belongs to a study of response to subunit inactivated influenza vaccine. Study outcomes and limitations: Few new T cells, the authors suggested, are recruited by each seasonal influenza vaccination.

In TCRdb, the RT-PCR reads were re-called with MiXCR into one record per CDR3 protein. Among around 480,000 distinct CDR3 sequences listed, about 15% were seen once. This CDR3 has 16 residues. V lost 6 bases, J lost 7 bases, and 22 bases lay in between. The germline CDR1 and CDR2 sequences are MDHEN and SYDVKM. Sequencing used CD4+ T cells sorted from PBMCs, obtained 23 to 25 months after vaccination. J is TRBJ2-1 and V is TRBV28, with TRBD2 as a possible D gene (5 bases). This clonotype was obtained from a man in his fifties or sixties who received an inactivated influenza vaccine. The CDR3 DNA is TGTGCCAGCAGCACCCGTAGGGAAAACCCGGGGAATGAGCAGTTCTTC. Protein product: CASSTRRENPGNEQFF.